This is a list of T cell receptor beta chains from one sample in a study of T cell changes during pregnancy in multiple sclerosis. Using immunoSEQ multiplex PCR, the repertoire was profiled, and TCRdb retains in-frame clones only, with some absent. Of approximately 100,000 clones in the sample, about 90% are singletons; the top ten hold 0.93%. The sample here was peripheral blood, taken after pregnancy. The source is a female donor with multiple sclerosis, enrolled in a pregnancy study. CDR3s include the opening cysteine and the closing phenylalanine or tryptophan. A clone size is listed for some rows: how often the clone was seen (once, few, many), or a class if it is expanded.

v_gene: TRBV7-2
abundance: -
CDR3aa: CASSFDLSRYNEQFF

v_gene: TRBV11-3
abundance: -
CDR3aa: CASSLVSTGGTGELFF

v_gene: TRBV5-5
abundance: -
CDR3aa: CASSSLGSTSEQFF

v_gene: TRBV10-3
abundance: -
CDR3aa: CAIRRTGGITEAFF

v_gene: TRBV9
abundance: -
CDR3aa: CASSVATAQETQYF

v_gene: TRBV16
abundance: -
CDR3aa: CASSQLLPTQTGELFF

v_gene: TRBV27
abundance: -
CDR3aa: CASSPRGGTQPQHF

v_gene: TRBV9
abundance: once
CDR3aa: CASSYDSSYNSPLHF

v_gene: TRBV2
abundance: -
CDR3aa: CASSGGTDTQYF

v_gene: TRBV5-1
abundance: once
CDR3aa: CASSLGSQGWSSGNTIYF

v_gene: TRBV15
abundance: -
CDR3aa: CATSRTRGANQETQYF

v_gene: TRBV7-9
abundance: -
CDR3aa: CASSKVDREGEQYF

v_gene: TRBV11-3
abundance: -
CDR3aa: CASSRDSGHNEQFF

v_gene: TRBV9
abundance: -
CDR3aa: CASSSEAGGNYNSPLHF

v_gene: TRBV7-6
abundance: once
CDR3aa: CASSFSEGELFF

v_gene: TRBV5-1
abundance: -
CDR3aa: CASSPPRDRPPYEQYF

v_gene: TRBV6-1
abundance: -
CDR3aa: CASKPGDFYEQYF

v_gene: TRBV7-2
abundance: -
CDR3aa: CASSGQAGGPGEQFF

v_gene: TRBV19
abundance: -
CDR3aa: CASSSIVAGSHQPQHF

v_gene: TRBV7-8
abundance: -
CDR3aa: CASSLKVPNRSNEKLFF

v_gene: TRBV30
abundance: -
CDR3aa: CAWRVSPNEKLFF

v_gene: TRBV5-1
abundance: -
CDR3aa: CASSLGTSGIYEQYF

v_gene: TRBV6-1
abundance: -
CDR3aa: CASSEGQGREPQHF

v_gene: TRBV7-6
abundance: -
CDR3aa: CASSLVRPAGGRTDTQYF

v_gene: TRBV28
abundance: -
CDR3aa: CASLSSGNYEQYF

v_gene: TRBV5-1
abundance: -
CDR3aa: CASSGRDSTYEQYF

v_gene: TRBV10-3
abundance: -
CDR3aa: CAISELTGTEAFF

v_gene: TRBV4-3
abundance: -
CDR3aa: CASSQERHYGYTF

v_gene: TRBV7-2
abundance: once
CDR3aa: CASSLGLAGIDEQYF

v_gene: TRBV4-2
abundance: -
CDR3aa: CASSQEPALAGVETQYF

v_gene: TRBV14
abundance: -
CDR3aa: CASSQDRYGNEQYF

v_gene: TRBV7-3
abundance: -
CDR3aa: CASSPSLRKAYNTEAFF

v_gene: TRBV13
abundance: -
CDR3aa: CASSLGRYGYTF

v_gene: TRBV2
abundance: -
CDR3aa: CATPRGVQNGYTF

v_gene: TRBV15
abundance: once
CDR3aa: CATSSRGPGNQPQHF

v_gene: TRBV27
abundance: -
CDR3aa: CASSLSPIPGTSYNEQFF

v_gene: TRBV19
abundance: -
CDR3aa: CASSVTPVNTEAFF

v_gene: TRBV5-4
abundance: -
CDR3aa: CASSNPNTDRGGGYTF

v_gene: TRBV4-1
abundance: -
CDR3aa: CASSQVGGNQPQHF

v_gene: TRBV5-1
abundance: -
CDR3aa: CASSLAGDGYTF

v_gene: TRBV25-1
abundance: few
CDR3aa: CASSESLHNYEQYF

v_gene: TRBV25-1
abundance: -
CDR3aa: CASSEYSGRGNEQFF

v_gene: TRBV5-4
abundance: -
CDR3aa: CASSFRSRTQYF

v_gene: TRBV6-1
abundance: -
CDR3aa: CASGGQWDRENEKLFF

v_gene: TRBV11-3
abundance: -
CDR3aa: CASSGRAGELFF

v_gene: TRBV25-1
abundance: -
CDR3aa: CASKRGASYEQYF